One sample yielded the 2 T cell receptor beta chains listed below, sequenced in a study of T cell responses to AZD1222 COVID-19 vaccine. The protocol was immunoSEQ multiplex PCR, while the TCRdb copy is restricted to in-frame clones and leaves out a portion. The data contain 150,000 to 190,000 clones, approximately 90% of them singletons. Source: peripheral blood, taken on day 0 of AZD1222 vaccination. These receptors were obtained from an adult in good health.

V is TRBV6-4 and J is TRBJ2-1; 9 bases fit TRBD2. The CDR3 contains 17 residues. Germline V lookup: CDR1 MRHNA, CDR2 SNTAGT. The trim removed 5 bases at V and 7 bases at J, leaving 15 bases unmatched. CDR3 bases: TGTGCCAGCAGTAAGACGTGGGCGGGAGGGAGTGAGAATGAGCAGTTCTTC. It translates to CASSKTWAGGSENEQFF.

This clone was detected only once. The rearrangement links TRBV4-3 to TRBJ1-2, with D possibly matching TRBD1 (5 bases). CDR3 size: 15 residues. Germline CDR1 is LGHNA and CDR2 is YSLEER. The germline V and J ends were trimmed by 0 bases and 8 bases, with 16 bases remaining between them. CDR3 in amino acids: CASSQDLVQGGGYTF. The CDR3 coding sequence is TGCGCCAGCAGCCAAGATCTTGTCCAGGGCGGAGGCTACACCTTC.